Listed here is a single TCR beta chain. This same CDR3 is encoded by further DNA sequences in the sample. Authors' processing steps: ImmunoSEQ output held junction-only sequences without quality scores, so filtering differed. Profiling relied on immunoSEQ multiplex PCR, and the TCRdb table lists in-frame clones only, not all of them. V, J and clone size were drawn from that table, and D and trimming were deduced from the DNA. The sample lists roughly 1.5 million clones, approximately 98% occurring once. This entry belongs to a study of shared clonotypes between healthy human individuals. CDR1 is MDHEN and CDR2 is SYDVKM in the germline V gene. V lost 5 bases and J 6 bases, leaving 10 bases between the germline ends. CDR3 length: 13 amino acids.

This chain joins TRBV28 and TRBJ2-2; no firm D call. The sequenced sample was naive CD4+ T cells sorted from blood. As to subset: CD45RA+ positively selected. The receptor was isolated from a man aged 25 to 45 in good health. CDR3 region: CASSPLGPGELFF. In DNA, the CDR3 is TGTGCCAGCAGTCCTCTCGGTCCCGGGGAGCTGTTTTTT.